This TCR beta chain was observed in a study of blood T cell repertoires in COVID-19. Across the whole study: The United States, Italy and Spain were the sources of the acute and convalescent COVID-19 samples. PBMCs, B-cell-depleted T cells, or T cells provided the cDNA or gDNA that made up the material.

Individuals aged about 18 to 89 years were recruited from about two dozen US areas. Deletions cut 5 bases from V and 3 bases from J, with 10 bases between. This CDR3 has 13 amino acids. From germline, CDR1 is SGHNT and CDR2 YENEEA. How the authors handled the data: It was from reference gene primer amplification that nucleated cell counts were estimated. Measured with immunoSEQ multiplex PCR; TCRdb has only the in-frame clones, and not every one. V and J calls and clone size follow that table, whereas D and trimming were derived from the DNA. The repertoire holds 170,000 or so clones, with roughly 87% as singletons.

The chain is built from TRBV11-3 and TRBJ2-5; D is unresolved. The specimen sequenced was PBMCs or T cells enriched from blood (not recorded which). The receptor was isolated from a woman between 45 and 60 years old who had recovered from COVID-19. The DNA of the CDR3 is TGTGCCAGCAGCCCCCCGAGTGAAGAGACCCAGTACTTC. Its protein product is CASSPPSEETQYF.